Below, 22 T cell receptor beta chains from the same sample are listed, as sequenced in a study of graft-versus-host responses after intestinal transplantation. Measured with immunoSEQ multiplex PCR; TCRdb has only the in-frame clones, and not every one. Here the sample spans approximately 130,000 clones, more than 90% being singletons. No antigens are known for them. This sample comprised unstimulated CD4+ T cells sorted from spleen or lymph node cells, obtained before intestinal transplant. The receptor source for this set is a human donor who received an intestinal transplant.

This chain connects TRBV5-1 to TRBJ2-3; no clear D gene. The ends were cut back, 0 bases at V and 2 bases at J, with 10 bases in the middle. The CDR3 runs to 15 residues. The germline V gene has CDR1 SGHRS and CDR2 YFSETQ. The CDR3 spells CASSLDGGSTDTQYF. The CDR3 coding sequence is TGCGCCAGCAGCTTGGACGGTGGCTCCACAGATACGCAGTATTTT.

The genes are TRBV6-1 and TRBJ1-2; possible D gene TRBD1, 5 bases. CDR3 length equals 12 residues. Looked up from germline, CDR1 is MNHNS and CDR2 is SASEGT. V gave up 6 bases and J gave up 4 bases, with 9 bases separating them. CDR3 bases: TGTGCCAGCAGAGTAGACAGCTATGGCTACACCTTC. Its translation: CASRVDSYGYTF.

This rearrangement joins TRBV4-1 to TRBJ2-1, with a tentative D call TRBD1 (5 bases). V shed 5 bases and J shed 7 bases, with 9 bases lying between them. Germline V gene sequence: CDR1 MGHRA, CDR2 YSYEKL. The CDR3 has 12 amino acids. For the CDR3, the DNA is TGCGCCAGCAGCGATTCAGGGAATGAGCAGTTCTTC. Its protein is CASSDSGNEQFF.

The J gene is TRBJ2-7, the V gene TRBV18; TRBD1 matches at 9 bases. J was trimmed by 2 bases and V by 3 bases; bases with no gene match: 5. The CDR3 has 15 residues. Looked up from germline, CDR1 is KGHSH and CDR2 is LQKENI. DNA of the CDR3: TGTGCCAGCTCACCCGGACAGGGGCAAACCTACGAGCAGTACTTC. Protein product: CASSPGQGQTYEQYF.

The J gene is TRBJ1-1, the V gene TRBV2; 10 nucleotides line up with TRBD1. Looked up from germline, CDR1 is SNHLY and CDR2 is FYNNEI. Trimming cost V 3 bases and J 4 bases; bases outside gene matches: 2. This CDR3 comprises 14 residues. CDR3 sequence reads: CASSETGGGTEAFF. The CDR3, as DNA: TGTGCCAGCAGTGAGACAGGGGGCGGCACTGAAGCTTTCTTT.

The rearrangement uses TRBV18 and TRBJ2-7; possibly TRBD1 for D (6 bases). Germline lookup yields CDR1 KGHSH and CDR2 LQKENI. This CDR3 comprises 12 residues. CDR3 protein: CATGLAIYEQYF. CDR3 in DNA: TGTGCTACAGGGCTGGCTATCTACGAGCAGTACTTC.

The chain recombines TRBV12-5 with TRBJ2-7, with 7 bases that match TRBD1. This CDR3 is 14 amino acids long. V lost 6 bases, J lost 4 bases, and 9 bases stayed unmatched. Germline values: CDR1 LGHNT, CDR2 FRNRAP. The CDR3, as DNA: TGTGCTAGTGGAAAGAACGACAGGGTATACGAGCAGTACTTC. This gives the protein CASGKNDRVYEQYF.

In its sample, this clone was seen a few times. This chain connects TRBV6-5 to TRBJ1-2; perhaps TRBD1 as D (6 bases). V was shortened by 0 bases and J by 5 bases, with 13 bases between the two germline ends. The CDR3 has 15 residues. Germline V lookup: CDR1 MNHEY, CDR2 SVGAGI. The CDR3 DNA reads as TGTGCCAGCAGTTACTCCAACAGGGTTTGGTATGGCTACACCTTC. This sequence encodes CASSYSNRVWYGYTF.

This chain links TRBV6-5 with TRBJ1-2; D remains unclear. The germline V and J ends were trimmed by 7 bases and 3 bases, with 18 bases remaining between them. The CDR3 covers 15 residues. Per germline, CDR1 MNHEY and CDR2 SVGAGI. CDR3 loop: CASIPMVGGDYGYTF. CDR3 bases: TGTGCCAGCATTCCCATGGTAGGCGGAGACTATGGCTACACCTTC.

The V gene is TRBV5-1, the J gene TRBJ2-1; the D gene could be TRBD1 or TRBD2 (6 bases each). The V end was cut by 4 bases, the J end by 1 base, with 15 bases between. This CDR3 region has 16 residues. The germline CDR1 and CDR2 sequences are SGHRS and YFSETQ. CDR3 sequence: CASSLRGPKSYNEQFF. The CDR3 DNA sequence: TGCGCCAGCAGCCTACGGGGGCCGAAGTCCTACAATGAGCAGTTCTTC.

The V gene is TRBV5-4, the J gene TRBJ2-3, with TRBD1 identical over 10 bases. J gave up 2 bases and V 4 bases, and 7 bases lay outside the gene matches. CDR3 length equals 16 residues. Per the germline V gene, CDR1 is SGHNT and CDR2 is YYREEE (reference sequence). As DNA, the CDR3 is TGTGCCAGCAGCCCCGACAGGGGGCTAATCACAGATACGCAGTATTTT. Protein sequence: CASSPDRGLITDTQYF.

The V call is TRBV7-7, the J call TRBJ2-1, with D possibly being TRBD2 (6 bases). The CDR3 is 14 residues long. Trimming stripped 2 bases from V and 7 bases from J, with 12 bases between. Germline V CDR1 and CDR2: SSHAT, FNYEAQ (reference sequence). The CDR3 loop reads CASSLTSRGNEQFF. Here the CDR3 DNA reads TGTGCCAGCAGCTTAACTAGCCGGGGGAATGAGCAGTTCTTC.

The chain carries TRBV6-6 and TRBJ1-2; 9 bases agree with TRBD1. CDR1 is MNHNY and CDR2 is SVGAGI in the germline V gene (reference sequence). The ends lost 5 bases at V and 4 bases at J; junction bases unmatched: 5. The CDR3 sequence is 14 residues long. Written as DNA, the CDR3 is TGTGCCAGCAGTCTCCCGGGACAGGGCTATGGCTACACCTTC. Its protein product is CASSLPGQGYGYTF.

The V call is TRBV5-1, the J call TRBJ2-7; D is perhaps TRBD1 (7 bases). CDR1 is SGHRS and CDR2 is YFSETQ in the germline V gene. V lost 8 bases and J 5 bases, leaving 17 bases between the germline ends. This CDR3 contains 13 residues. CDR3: CASTDRRANEQYF. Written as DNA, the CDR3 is TGCGCCAGTACGGACAGGAGGGCAAACGAGCAGTACTTC. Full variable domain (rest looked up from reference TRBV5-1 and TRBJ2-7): KAGVTQTPRYLIKTRGQQVTLSCSPISGHRSVSWYQQTPGQGLQFLFEYFSETQRNKGNFPGRFSGRQFSNSRSEMNVSTLELGDSALYLCASTDRRANEQYFGPGTRLTVT.

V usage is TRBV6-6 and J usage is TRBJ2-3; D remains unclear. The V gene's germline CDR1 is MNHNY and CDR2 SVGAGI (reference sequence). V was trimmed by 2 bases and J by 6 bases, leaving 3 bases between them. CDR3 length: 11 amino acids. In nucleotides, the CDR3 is TGTGCCAGCAGTTACGAGGATACGCAGTATTTT. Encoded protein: CASSYEDTQYF.

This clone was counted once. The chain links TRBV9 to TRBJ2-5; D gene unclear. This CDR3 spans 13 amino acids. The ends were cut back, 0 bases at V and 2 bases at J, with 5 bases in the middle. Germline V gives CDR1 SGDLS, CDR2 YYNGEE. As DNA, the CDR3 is TGTGCCAGCAGCGTAGGCTTTCAAGAGACCCAGTACTTC. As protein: CASSVGFQETQYF.

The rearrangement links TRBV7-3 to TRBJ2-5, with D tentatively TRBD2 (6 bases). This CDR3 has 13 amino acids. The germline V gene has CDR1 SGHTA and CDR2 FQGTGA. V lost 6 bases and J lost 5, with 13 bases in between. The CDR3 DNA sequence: TGTGCCAGCAGTTGGGGGGTCTTCGAGACCCAGTACTTC. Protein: CASSWGVFETQYF. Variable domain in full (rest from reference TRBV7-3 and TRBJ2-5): GAGVSQTPSNKVTEKGKYVELRCDPISGHTALYWYRQSLGQGPEFLIYFQGTGAADDSGLPNDRFFAVRPEGSVSTLKIQRTERGDSAVYLCASSWGVFETQYFGPGTRLLVL.

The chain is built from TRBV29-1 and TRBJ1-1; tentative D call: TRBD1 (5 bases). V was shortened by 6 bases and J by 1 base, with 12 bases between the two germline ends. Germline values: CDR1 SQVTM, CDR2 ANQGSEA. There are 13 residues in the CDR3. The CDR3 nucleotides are TGCAGCGTGTGGGGGGGAGGGAACACTGAAGCTTTCTTT. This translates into CSVWGGGNTEAFF.

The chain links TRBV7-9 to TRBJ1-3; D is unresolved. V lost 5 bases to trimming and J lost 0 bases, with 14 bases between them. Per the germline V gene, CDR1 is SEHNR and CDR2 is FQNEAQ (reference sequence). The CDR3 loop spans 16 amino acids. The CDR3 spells CASSLGPRLSGNTIYF. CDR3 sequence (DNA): TGTGCCAGCAGCCTCGGCCCCCGGCTCTCTGGAAACACCATATATTTT.

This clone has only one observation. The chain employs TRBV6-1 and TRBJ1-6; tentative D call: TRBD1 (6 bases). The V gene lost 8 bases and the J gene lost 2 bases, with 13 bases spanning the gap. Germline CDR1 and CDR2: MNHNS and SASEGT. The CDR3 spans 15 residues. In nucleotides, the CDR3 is TGTGCCAGCCTAGGACAGAGCCCCTATAATTCACCCCTCCACTTT. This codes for CASLGQSPYNSPLHF.

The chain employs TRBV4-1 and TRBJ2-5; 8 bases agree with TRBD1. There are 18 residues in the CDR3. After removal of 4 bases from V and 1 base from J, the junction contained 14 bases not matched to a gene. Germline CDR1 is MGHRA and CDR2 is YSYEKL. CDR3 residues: CASSRRTGRSGLQETQYF. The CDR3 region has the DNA TGCGCCAGCAGCCGAAGGACAGGGAGGTCGGGCCTCCAAGAGACCCAGTACTTC.

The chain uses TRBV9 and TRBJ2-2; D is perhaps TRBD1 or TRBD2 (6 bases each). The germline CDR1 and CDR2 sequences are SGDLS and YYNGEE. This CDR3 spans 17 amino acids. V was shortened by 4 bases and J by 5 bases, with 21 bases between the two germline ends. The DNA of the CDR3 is TGTGCCAGCAGCCCGCCGGGACTGACGAGGGGGACCGGGGAGCTGTTTTTT. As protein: CASSPPGLTRGTGELFF.